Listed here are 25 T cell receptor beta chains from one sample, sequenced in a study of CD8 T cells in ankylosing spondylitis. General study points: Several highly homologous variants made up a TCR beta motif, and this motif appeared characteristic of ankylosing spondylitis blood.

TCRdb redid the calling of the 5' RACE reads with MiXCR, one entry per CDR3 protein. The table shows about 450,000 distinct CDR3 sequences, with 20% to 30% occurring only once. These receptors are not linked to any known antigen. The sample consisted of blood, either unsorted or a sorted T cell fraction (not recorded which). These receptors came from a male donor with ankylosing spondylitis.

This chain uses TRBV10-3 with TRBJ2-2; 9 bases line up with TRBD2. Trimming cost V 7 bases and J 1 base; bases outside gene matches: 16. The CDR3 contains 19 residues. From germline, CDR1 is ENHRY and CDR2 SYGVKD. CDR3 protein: CAIKNPQGLAGKNTGELFF. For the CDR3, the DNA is TGTGCCATCAAGAACCCCCAAGGGCTAGCGGGAAAGAACACCGGGGAGCTGTTTTTT.

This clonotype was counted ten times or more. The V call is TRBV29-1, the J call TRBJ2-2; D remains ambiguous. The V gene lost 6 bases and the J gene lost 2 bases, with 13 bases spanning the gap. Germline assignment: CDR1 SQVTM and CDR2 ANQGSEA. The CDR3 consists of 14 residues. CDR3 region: CSVYSRGNTGELFF. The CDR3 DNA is TGCAGCGTATATAGTCGAGGAAACACCGGGGAGCTGTTTTTT.

As DNA, the CDR3 is TGCAGTGCTTTCAGACCGGGACAGGGGTCGTGGGATACGCAGTATTTT. Protein sequence: CSAFRPGQGSWDTQYF. This chain uses TRBV20-1 with TRBJ2-3; TRBD1 matches 10 bases. Germline-derived CDR1 and CDR2 are DFQATT and SNEGSKA (reference sequence). The junction had 14 bases not matched to a gene; V was cut back by 5 bases and J by 6 bases. CDR3 length equals 16 residues.

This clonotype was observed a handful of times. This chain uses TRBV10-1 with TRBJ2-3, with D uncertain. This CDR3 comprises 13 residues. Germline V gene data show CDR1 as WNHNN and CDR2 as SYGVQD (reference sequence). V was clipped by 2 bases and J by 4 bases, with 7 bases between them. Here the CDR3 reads CASSEDLSDTQYF. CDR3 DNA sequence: TGCGCCAGCAGTGAGGACCTTTCAGATACGCAGTATTTT.

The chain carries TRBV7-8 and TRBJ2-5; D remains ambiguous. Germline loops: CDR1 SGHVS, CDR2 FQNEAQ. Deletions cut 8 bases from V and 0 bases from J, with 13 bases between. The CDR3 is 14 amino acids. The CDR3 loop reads CASRNWGDQETQYF. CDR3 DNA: TGTGCCAGCCGTAATTGGGGTGACCAAGAGACCCAGTACTTC. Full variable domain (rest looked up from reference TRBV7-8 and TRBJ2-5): GAGVSQSPRYKVAKRGQDVALRCDPISGHVSLFWYQQALGQGPEFLTYFQNEAQLDKSGLPSDRFFAERPEGSVSTLKIQRTQQEDSAVYLCASRNWGDQETQYFGPGTRLLVL.

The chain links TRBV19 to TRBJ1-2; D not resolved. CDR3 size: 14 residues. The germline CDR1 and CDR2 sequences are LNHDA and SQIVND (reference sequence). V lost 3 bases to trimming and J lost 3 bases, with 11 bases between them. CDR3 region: CASSMAAEYYGYTF. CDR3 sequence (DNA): TGTGCCAGTAGTATGGCCGCTGAGTACTATGGCTACACCTTC.

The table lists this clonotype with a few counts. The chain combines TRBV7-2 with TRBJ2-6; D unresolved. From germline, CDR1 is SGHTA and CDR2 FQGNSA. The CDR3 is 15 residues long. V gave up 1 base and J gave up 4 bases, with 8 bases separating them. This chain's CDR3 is CASSLGPPGANVLTF. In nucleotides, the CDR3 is TGTGCCAGCAGCTTAGGTCCCCCCGGGGCCAACGTCCTGACTTTC. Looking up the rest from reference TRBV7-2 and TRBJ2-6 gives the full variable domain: GAGVSQSPSNKVTEKGKDVELRCDPISGHTALYWYRQSLGQGLEFLIYFQGNSAPDKSGLPSDRFSAERTGGSVSTLTIQRTQQEDSAVYLCASSLGPPGANVLTFGAGSRLTVL.

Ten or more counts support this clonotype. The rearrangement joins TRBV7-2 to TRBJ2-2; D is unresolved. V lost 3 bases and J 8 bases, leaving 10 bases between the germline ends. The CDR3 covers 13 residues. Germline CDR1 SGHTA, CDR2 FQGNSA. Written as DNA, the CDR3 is TGTGCCAGCAGCTTTGTGGGTGGGGGGGAGCTGTTTTTT. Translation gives CASSFVGGGELFF.

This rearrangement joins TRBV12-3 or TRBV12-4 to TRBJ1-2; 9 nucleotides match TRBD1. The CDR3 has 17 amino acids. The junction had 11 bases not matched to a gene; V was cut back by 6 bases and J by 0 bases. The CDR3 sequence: CASRSGTGIGANYGYTF. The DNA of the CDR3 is TGTGCCAGCAGGTCCGGGACAGGGATTGGAGCTAACTATGGCTACACCTTC.

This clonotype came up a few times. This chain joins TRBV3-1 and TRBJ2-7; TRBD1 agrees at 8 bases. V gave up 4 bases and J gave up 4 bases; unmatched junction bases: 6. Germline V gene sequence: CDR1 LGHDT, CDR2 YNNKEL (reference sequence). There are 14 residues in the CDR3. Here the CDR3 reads CASSLRGQEYEQYF. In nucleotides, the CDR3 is TGTGCCAGCAGCCTACGGGGACAGGAGTACGAGCAGTACTTC.

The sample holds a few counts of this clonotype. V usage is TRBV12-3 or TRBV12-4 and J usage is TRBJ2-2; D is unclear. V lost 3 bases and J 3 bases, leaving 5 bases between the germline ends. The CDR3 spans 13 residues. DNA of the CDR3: TGTGCCAGCAGTTTTTTCCACACCGGGGAGCTGTTTTTT. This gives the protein CASSFFHTGELFF.

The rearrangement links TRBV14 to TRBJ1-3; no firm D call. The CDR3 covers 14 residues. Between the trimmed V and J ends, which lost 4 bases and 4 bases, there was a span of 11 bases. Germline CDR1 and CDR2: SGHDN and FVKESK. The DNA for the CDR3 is TGTGCCAGCAGCCCTCCTTTTTTCGGAAACACCATATATTTT. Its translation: CASSPPFFGNTIYF.

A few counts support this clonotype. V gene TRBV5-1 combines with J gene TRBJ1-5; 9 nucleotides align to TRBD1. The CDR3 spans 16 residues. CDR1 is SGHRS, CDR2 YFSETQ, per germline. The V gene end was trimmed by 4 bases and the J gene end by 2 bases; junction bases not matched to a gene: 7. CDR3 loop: CASSPGTGYGNQPQHF. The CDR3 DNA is TGCGCCAGCAGCCCAGGGACAGGGTACGGCAATCAGCCCCAGCATTTT.

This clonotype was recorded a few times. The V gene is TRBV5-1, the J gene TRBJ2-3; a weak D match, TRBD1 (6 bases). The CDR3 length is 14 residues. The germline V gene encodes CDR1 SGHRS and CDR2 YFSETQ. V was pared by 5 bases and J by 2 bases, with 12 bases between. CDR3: CASSPDSHTDTQYF. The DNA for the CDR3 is TGCGCCAGCAGTCCGGACAGCCACACAGATACGCAGTATTTT.

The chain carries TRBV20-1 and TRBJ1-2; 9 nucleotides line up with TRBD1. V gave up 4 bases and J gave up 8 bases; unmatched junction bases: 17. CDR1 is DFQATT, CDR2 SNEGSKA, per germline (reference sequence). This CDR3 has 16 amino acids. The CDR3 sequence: CSANPGTGLQERGYTF. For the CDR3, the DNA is TGCAGTGCTAACCCCGGGACAGGGCTCCAGGAGAGGGGCTACACCTTC.

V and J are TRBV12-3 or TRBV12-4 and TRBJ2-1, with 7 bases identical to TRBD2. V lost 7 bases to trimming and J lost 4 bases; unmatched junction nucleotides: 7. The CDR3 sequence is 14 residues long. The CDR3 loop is CASIAGEVYNEQFF. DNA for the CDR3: TGTGCCAGCATCGCGGGAGAGGTTTACAATGAGCAGTTCTTC.

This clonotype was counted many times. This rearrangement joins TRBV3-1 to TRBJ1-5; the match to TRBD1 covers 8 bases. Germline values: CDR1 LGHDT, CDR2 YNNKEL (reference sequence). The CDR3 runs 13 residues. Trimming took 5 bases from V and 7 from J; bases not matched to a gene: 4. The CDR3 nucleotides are TGTGCCAGCAGCGGACAGGGCGGACAGCCCCAGCATTTT. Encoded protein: CASSGQGGQPQHF.

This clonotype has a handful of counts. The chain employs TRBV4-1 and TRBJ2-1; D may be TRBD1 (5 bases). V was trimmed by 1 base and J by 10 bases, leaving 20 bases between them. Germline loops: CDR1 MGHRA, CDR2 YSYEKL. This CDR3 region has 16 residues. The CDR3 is CASSQGYLPRVGEQFF. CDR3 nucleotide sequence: TGCGCCAGCAGCCAAGGGTACCTCCCCAGGGTTGGAGAGCAGTTCTTC.

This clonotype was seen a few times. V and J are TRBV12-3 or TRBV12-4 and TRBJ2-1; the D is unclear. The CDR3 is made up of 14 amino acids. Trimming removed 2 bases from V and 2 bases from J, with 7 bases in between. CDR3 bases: TGTGCCAGCAGTTTAAACGGCCCCTACAATGAGCAGTTCTTC. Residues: CASSLNGPYNEQFF.

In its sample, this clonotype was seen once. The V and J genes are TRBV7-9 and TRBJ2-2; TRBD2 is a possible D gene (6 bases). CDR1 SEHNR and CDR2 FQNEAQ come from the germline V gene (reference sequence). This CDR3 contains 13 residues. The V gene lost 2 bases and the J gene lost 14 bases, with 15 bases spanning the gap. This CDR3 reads CASSLTGTGSLFF. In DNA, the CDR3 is TGTGCCAGCAGCTTAACGGGGACTGGCTCCCTGTTTTTT. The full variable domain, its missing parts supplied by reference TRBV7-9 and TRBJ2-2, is DTGVSQNPRHKITKRGQNVTFRCDPISEHNRLYWYRQTLGQGPEFLTYFQNEAQLEKSRLLSDRFSAERPKGSFSTLEIQRTEQGDSAMYLCASSLTGTGSLFFGEGSRLTVL.

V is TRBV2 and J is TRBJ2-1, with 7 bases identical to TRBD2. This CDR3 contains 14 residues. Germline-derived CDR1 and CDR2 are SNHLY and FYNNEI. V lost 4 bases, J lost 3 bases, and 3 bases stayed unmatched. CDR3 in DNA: TGTGCCAGCAGTGCCGGGACTAACTACAATGAGCAGTTCTTC. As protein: CASSAGTNYNEQFF. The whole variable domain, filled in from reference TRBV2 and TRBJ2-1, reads EPEVTQTPSHQVTQMGQEVILRCVPISNHLYFYWYRQILGQKVEFLVSFYNNEISEKSEIFDDQFSVERPDGSNFTLKIRSTKLEDSAMYFCASSAGTNYNEQFFGPGTRLTVL.

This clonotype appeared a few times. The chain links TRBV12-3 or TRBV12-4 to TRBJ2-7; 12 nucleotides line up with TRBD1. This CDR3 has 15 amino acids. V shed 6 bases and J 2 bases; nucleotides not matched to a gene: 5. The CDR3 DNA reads TGTGCCAGCAGCCCGGGACAGGGGGCAACCTACGAGCAGTACTTC. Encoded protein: CASSPGQGATYEQYF.

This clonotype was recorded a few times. CDR3 amino acids: CASSELGISTGELFF. As DNA, the CDR3 is TGTGCCAGCAGTGAACTTGGGATATCCACCGGGGAGCTGTTTTTT. The rearrangement uses TRBV6-1 and TRBJ2-2, with D uncertain. The germline CDR1 and CDR2 sequences are MNHNS and SASEGT. This CDR3 spans 15 amino acids. V gave up 2 bases and J gave up 4 bases, with 11 bases separating them.

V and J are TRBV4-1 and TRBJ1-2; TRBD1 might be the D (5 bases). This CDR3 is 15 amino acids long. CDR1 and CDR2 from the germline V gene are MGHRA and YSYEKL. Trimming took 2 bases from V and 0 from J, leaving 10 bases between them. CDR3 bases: TGCGCCAGCAGCCAAAGGGGCCCCTCTAACTATGGCTACACCTTC. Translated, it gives CASSQRGPSNYGYTF.

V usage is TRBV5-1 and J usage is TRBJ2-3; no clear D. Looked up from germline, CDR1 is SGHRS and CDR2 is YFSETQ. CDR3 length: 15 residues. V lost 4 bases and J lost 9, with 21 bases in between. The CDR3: CASSPPLVTAVTQYF. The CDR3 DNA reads TGCGCCAGCAGCCCGCCTCTAGTCACAGCTGTCACGCAGTATTTT.